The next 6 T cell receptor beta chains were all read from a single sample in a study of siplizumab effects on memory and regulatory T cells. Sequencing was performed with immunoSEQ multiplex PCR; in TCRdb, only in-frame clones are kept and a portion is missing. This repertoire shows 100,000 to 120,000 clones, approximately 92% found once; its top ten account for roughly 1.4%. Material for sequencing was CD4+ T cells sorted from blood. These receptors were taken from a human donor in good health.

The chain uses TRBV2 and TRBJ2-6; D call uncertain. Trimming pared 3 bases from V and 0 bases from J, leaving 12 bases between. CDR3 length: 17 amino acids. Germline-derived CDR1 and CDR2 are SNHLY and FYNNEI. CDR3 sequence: CASSDFTVPSGANVLTF. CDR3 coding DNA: TGTGCCAGCAGTGACTTTACGGTACCCTCTGGGGCCAACGTCCTGACTTTC.

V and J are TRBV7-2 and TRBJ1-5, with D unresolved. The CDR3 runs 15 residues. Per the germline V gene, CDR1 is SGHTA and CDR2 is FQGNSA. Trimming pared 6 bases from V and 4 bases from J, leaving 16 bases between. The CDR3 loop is CASRAETTENQPQHF. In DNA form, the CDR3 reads TGTGCCAGCAGGGCCGAAACCACAGAGAATCAGCCCCAGCATTTT.

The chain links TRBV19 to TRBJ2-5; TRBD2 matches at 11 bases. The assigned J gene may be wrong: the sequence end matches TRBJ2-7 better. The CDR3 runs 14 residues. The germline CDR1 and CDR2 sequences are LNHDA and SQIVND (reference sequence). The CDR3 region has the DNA TGTGCCAGTACGACTAGCGGGGAACACTACGAGCAGTACTTC. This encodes CASTTSGEHYEQYF.

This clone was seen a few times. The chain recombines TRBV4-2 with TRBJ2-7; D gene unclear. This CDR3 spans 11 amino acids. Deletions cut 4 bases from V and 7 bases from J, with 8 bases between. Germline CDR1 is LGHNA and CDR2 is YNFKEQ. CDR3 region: CASSRRGEQYF. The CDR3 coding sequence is TGTGCCAGCAGCCGCCGCGGTGAGCAGTACTTC.

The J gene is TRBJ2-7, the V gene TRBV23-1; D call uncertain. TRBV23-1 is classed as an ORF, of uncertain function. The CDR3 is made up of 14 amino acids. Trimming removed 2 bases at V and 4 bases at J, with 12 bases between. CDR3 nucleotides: TGCGCCAGCAGTCAAGAGACCGCCCCTTACGAGCAGTACTTC. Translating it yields CASSQETAPYEQYF.

The CDR3 is CASSSYGSGGARDTQYF. The CDR3 DNA follows: TGTGCCAGCAGCTCGTATGGTAGCGGGGGGGCTCGAGATACGCAGTATTTT. The chain is built from TRBV5-4 and TRBJ2-3; TRBD2 aligns across 11 bases. Germline V gives CDR1 SGHNT, CDR2 YYREEE (reference sequence). Trimming took 3 bases from V and 5 from J; bases not matched to a gene: 11. The CDR3 has 17 amino acids. The complete variable domain, with remaining parts taken from reference TRBV5-4 and TRBJ2-3, reads ETGVTQSPTHLIKTRGQQVTLRCSSQSGHNTVSWYQQALGQGPQFIFQYYREEENGRGNFPPRFSGLQFPNYSSELNVNALELDDSALYLCASSSYGSGGARDTQYFGPGTRLTVL.